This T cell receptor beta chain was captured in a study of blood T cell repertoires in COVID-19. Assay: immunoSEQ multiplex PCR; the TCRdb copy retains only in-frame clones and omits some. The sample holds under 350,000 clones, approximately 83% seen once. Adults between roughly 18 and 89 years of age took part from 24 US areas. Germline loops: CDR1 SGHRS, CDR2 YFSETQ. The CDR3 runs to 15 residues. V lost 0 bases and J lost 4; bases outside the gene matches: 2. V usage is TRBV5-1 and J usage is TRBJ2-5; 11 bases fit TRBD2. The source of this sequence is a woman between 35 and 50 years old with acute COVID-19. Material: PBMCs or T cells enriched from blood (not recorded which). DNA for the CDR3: TGCGCCAGCAGCTTGGTCACTAGCGGGGGAGAGACCCAGTACTTC. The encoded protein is CASSLVTSGGETQYF.